The clone carrying this T cell receptor (beta chain) appeared many times. The antigen remains undetermined. With V trimmed by 6 bases and J by 2 bases, 4 bases remained unmatched. Germline V gene lookup returns CDR1 MDHEN and CDR2 SYDVKM. The CDR3 has 14 residues. The library protocol tagged individual cDNA molecules with unique molecular identifiers. TCRdb called the 5' RACE reads again in MiXCR, with one record for every CDR3 protein. The data hold 50,000 to 75,000 distinct CDR3 sequences, with 4.5% to 7.5% observed a single time. This entry belongs to a study of early T cells in non-severe SARS-CoV-2 infection. Study as a whole: Chains were not paired, and sequencing was done on bulk RNA from unsorted whole blood. Findings of the study overall: VDJdb matches were skewed toward anti-spike CD8 T cell responses.

The TCR comes from an adult who was a healthcare worker with PCR-confirmed SARS-CoV-2 infection or an uninfected control (not recorded which). Sequenced here: whole blood, sampled at baseline. The chain joins TRBV28 to TRBJ2-3; TRBD1 aligns across 8 bases. The chain's CDR3 is CASRWTGITDTQYF. CDR3 bases: TGTGCCAGCAGGTGGACAGGGATCACAGATACGCAGTATTTT. The variable domain in full, with the rest retrieved from reference TRBV28 and TRBJ2-3, is DVKVTQSSRYLVKRTGEKVFLECVQDMDHENMFWYRQDPGLGLRLIYFSYDVKMKEKGDIPEGYSVSREKKERFSLILESASTNQTSMYLCASRWTGITDTQYFGPGTRLTVL.